This T cell receptor (beta chain) was recorded in a study of cytomegalovirus exposure and HLA in healthy donors. The V and J ends lost 3 bases and 0 bases respectively, with 8 bases between them. Per germline, CDR1 KGHSH and CDR2 LQKENI. The CDR3 has 15 residues. Use of 60 Vbeta and 13 Jbeta primers characterized the PCR. Assay used: immunoSEQ multiplex PCR; TCRdb lists only in-frame clones, some missing. The table lists roughly 200,000 clones, approximately 85% of them singletons. The gene calls are TRBV18 and TRBJ2-2; the D gene is possibly TRBD1 (6 bases). Material for sequencing was PBMCs. The sequence was obtained from a woman in her 50s in good health and CMV-seronegative. The CDR3 spells CASSPRTANTGELFF. The CDR3 nucleotides are TGTGCCAGCTCACCGAGGACAGCGAACACCGGGGAGCTGTTTTTT.